The 24 T cell receptor beta chains given below trace back to one sample, sequenced in a study of human T cells and chemical hapten exposure. Indicated time point: patch test 3, about 24 weeks after DPC sensitization. Treatment noted: therapeutic diphenylcyclopropenone sensitization with weekly scalp DPC. TCRdb independently ran MiXCR on the RACE reads; one entry per CDR3 protein. The profile shows about 160,000 distinct CDR3 sequences, roughly 25% of them singletons. Source: whole blood, taken in connection with sensitization to the hapten diphenylcyclopropenone (DPC). These TCRs come from a woman aged 18-30 years with alopecia areata. Some clones in this sample may be carry-over from other donors' samples.

For the CDR3, the DNA is TGCAGTGCCCGCGCGGTAGGGTTTAATGAAAAACTGTTTTTT. Translation: CSARAVGFNEKLFF. This chain links TRBV20-1 with TRBJ1-4; D remains ambiguous. Germline-derived CDR1 and CDR2 are DFQATT and SNEGSKA (reference sequence). V was pared by 6 bases and J by 4 bases, with 15 bases between. This CDR3 contains 14 residues.

This clonotype has at least ten counts. The chain recombines TRBV20-1 with TRBJ1-6; D ambiguous. The V gene's germline CDR1 is DFQATT and CDR2 SNEGSKA (reference sequence). V was shortened by 2 bases and J by 16 bases, with 12 bases between the two germline ends. CDR3 length: 11 residues. CDR3 DNA: TGCAGTGCTAGACGGGTAGACCATCTCCACTTT. It encodes CSARRVDHLHF.

This clonotype was seen more than once but under ten times. The chain links TRBV27 to TRBJ2-2; TRBD2 might be the D (6 bases). The CDR3 is 16 amino acids. Germline CDR1 MNHEY, CDR2 SMNVEV (reference sequence). Trimming pared 1 base from V and 6 bases from J, leaving 15 bases between. The CDR3 DNA sequence: TGTGCCAGCAGTTTATTTGCGGGGAATGTCGCCGGGGAGCTGTTTTTT. It translates to CASSLFAGNVAGELFF.

This clonotype was found a few times. The gene calls are TRBV28 and TRBJ2-7; 8 nucleotides match TRBD2. The CDR3 extends over 16 amino acids. Germline CDR1 reads MDHEN; CDR2 reads SYDVKM. Losses at the gene ends were 5 bases for V and 2 bases for J; bases not matched to a gene: 11. This chain's CDR3 is CASSRWIAGITYEQYF. The CDR3 region has the DNA TGTGCCAGCAGTCGCTGGATAGCGGGGATTACCTACGAGCAGTACTTC.

The V and J genes are TRBV5-1 and TRBJ2-3; 8 bases line up with TRBD1. The CDR3 is 15 residues long. After removal of 1 base from V and 1 base from J, the junction contained 2 bases not matched to a gene. Germline assignment: CDR1 SGHRS and CDR2 YFSETQ. The CDR3 spells CASSLQDRGTDTQYF. The CDR3, as DNA: TGCGCCAGCAGCTTGCAGGACAGGGGCACAGATACGCAGTATTTT.

The table lists this clonotype with many counts. The chain links TRBV6-2 or TRBV6-3 to TRBJ1-5, with D perhaps matching TRBD1 (5 bases). V gave up 6 bases and J gave up 11 bases, with 20 bases separating them. Germline loops: CDR1 MNHEY, CDR2 SVGEGT. This CDR3 has 14 residues. The CDR3 DNA sequence: TGTGCCAGCAGCCCCTACGGGGGAGATTTTACCCAGCATTTT. It translates to CASSPYGGDFTQHF.

The chain links TRBV27 to TRBJ1-2, with D perhaps TRBD1 (5 bases). Trimming left V 5 bases short and J 0 bases short, with 10 bases between. The CDR3 length is 14 residues. Germline CDR1 and CDR2: MNHEY and SMNVEV (reference sequence). CDR3 loop: CASSPGGPNYGYTF. The CDR3 nucleotides are TGTGCCAGCAGTCCCGGGGGTCCTAACTATGGCTACACCTTC.

The rearrangement links TRBV5-1 to TRBJ2-3, with a possible D match to TRBD2 (6 bases). V was cut by 8 bases and J by 0 bases, with 16 bases left in between. Germline lookup yields CDR1 SGHRS and CDR2 YFSETQ. The CDR3 runs 15 residues. The DNA for the CDR3 is TGCGCCAGTGAACCGACCGGGGGAAGCACAGATACGCAGTATTTT. It codes for CASEPTGGSTDTQYF.

This clonotype has a handful of counts. The rearrangement links TRBV11-3 to TRBJ2-3; 7 bases are a match to TRBD2. CDR1 SGHNT and CDR2 YENEEA come from the germline V gene. V lost 1 base, J lost 2 bases, and 3 bases stayed unmatched. The CDR3 runs to 15 residues. In DNA, the CDR3 is TGTGCCAGCAGCTTAGGGGCGGGGGTCACAGATACGCAGTATTTT. This sequence encodes CASSLGAGVTDTQYF.

This clonotype was recorded many times. The chain has TRBV5-5 and TRBJ1-2; a possible D gene is TRBD1 (6 bases). Germline V gene lookup returns CDR1 SGHKS and CDR2 YYEKEE (reference sequence). Trimming cost V 3 bases and J 4 bases, with 13 bases left between them. The CDR3 is 14 residues long. The CDR3 loop is CASSSRTDSYGYTF. The CDR3 bases are TGTGCCAGCAGCTCCCGAACGGACAGCTATGGCTACACCTTC.

The chain combines TRBV12-3 or TRBV12-4 with TRBJ1-4; D is ambiguous. The length of the CDR3 is 13 residues. The germline V and J ends were trimmed by 4 bases and 5 bases, with 8 bases remaining between them. The CDR3: CASSSEANEKLFF. CDR3 in DNA: TGTGCCAGCAGTTCAGAGGCCAATGAAAAACTGTTTTTT.

This clonotype was counted only a few times. The chain joins TRBV5-6 to TRBJ1-5, with TRBD1 as a possible D gene (5 bases). Germline V gene sequence: CDR1 SGHDT, CDR2 YYEEEE. The CDR3 loop spans 15 amino acids. Trimming removed 4 bases from V and 4 bases from J, with 15 bases in between. CDR3 DNA sequence: TGTGCCAGCAGCACAGGTTCCGTCCCTAATCAGCCCCAGCATTTT. It specifies CASSTGSVPNQPQHF.

The chain carries TRBV12-3 or TRBV12-4 and TRBJ1-1; no reliable D call. With 4 bases removed from V and 4 bases from J, the gap between germline ends came to 19 bases. This CDR3 region has 16 residues. The CDR3 region has the DNA TGTGCCAGCAGTTCCTCCTCCCCCAGGAGGGCCACTGAAGCTTTCTTT. Amino acid sequence: CASSSSSPRRATEAFF.

This clonotype was detected only a few times. The rearrangement links TRBV4-1 to TRBJ2-3; no clear D. CDR3 length: 12 amino acids. Per the germline V gene, CDR1 is MGHRA and CDR2 is YSYEKL. Trimming shortened V by 2 bases and J by 5 bases, and 5 bases separated the two germline ends. This CDR3 is CASSQPVDTQYF. In nucleotides, the CDR3 is TGCGCCAGCAGCCAACCGGTAGATACGCAGTATTTT.

This clonotype occurred once. The gene calls are TRBV7-9 and TRBJ2-3, with TRBD2 identical over 7 bases. Germline CDR1 reads SEHNR; CDR2 reads FQNEAQ (reference sequence). There are 15 residues in the CDR3. The V gene end was trimmed by 4 bases and the J gene end by 2 bases; junction bases not matched to a gene: 6. The CDR3 DNA is TGTGCCAGCAGCTCGGCAGGACTAGACACAGATACGCAGTATTTT. This sequence encodes CASSSAGLDTDTQYF.

Many counts were recorded for this clonotype. This chain links TRBV29-1 with TRBJ1-2; possibly TRBD1 for D (5 bases). V was trimmed by 1 base and J by 8 bases, leaving 11 bases between them. Per the germline V gene, CDR1 is SQVTM and CDR2 is ANQGSEA. CDR3 size: 12 residues. The DNA for the CDR3 is TGCAGCGTTGAAGCCCCAGGGCGCGGCTACACCTTC. Translating it yields CSVEAPGRGYTF.

This clonotype was counted only a few times. J is TRBJ2-4 and V is TRBV9, with 9 bases identical to TRBD2. Germline CDR1 is SGDLS and CDR2 is YYNGEE. This CDR3 spans 15 amino acids. V lost 3 bases and J lost 6; bases outside the gene matches: 7. The DNA of the CDR3 is TGTGCCAGCAGCGCCTCCGGGACTAGCTCAAACATTCAGTACTTC. Its protein product is CASSASGTSSNIQYF.

The chain uses TRBV5-1 and TRBJ1-1, with D perhaps matching TRBD1 (5 bases). Germline values: CDR1 SGHRS, CDR2 YFSETQ. The CDR3 covers 14 residues. V lost 4 bases to trimming and J lost 4 bases, with 14 bases between them. The CDR3 sequence: CASSPTGLGTEAFF. DNA for the CDR3: TGCGCCAGCAGCCCTACAGGATTGGGCACTGAAGCTTTCTTT.

This rearrangement joins TRBV29-1 to TRBJ2-1; 7 bases fit TRBD2. This CDR3 has 14 amino acids. Germline CDR1 is SQVTM and CDR2 is ANQGSEA. The V segment lost 4 bases and the J segment 0 bases; nucleotides outside the gene matches: 3. CDR3 nucleotide sequence: TGCAGCGTTGGAATAGCGGGCTCCTACAATGAGCAGTTCTTC. As protein: CSVGIAGSYNEQFF.

This chain connects TRBV20-1 to TRBJ1-5; weak D call: TRBD1 (5 bases). This CDR3 is 12 amino acids long. Germline V gene sequence: CDR1 DFQATT, CDR2 SNEGSKA (reference sequence). V lost 3 bases to trimming and J lost 5 bases, with 8 bases between them. DNA of the CDR3: TGCAGTGCTAGGGGGGAGGATCAGCCCCAGCATTTT. It translates to CSARGEDQPQHF.

The J gene is TRBJ1-2, the V gene TRBV11-3, with unresolved D. Per germline, CDR1 SGHNT and CDR2 YENEEA. The CDR3 loop spans 16 amino acids. Trimming removed 5 bases from V and 4 bases from J, with 20 bases in between. CDR3 nucleotide sequence: TGTGCCAGCAGCGAGGGAACATTTGCACCCCTCTATGGCTACACCTTC. Translation: CASSEGTFAPLYGYTF. The full variable domain, completed using reference TRBV11-3 and TRBJ1-2, is EAGVVQSPRYKIIEKKQPVAFWCNPISGHNTLYWYLQNLGQGPELLIRYENEEAVDDSQLPKDRFSAERLKGVDSTLKIQPAELGDSAVYLCASSEGTFAPLYGYTFGSGTRLTVV.

The V and J genes are TRBV10-3 and TRBJ1-1; perhaps TRBD1 as D (5 bases). The CDR3 totals 14 residues. CDR1 is ENHRY and CDR2 is SYGVKD in the germline V gene. V was clipped by 0 bases and J by 11 bases, with 16 bases between them. This chain's CDR3 is CAISESILGGEAFF. CDR3 in DNA: TGTGCCATCAGTGAGTCGATTTTGGGGGGGGAGGCTTTCTTT.

In its sample, this clonotype was seen a few times. The chain has TRBV20-1 and TRBJ1-5; D uncertain. The V end was cut by 1 base, the J end by 2 bases, with 9 bases between. CDR1 and CDR2 (germline): DFQATT, SNEGSKA (reference sequence). The CDR3 loop spans 14 amino acids. In DNA, the CDR3 is TGCAGTGCTAGAGTTCTGGGTGGCAATCAGCCCCAGCATTTT. Protein sequence: CSARVLGGNQPQHF.

The V gene is TRBV11-2, the J gene TRBJ1-6; the D is unclear. CDR3 length equals 13 residues. In germline, CDR1 is SGHAT, CDR2 FQNNGV. The germline V and J ends were trimmed by 6 bases and 8 bases, with 11 bases remaining between them. This CDR3 reads CASRRLDHSPLHF. As DNA, the CDR3 is TGTGCCAGCAGGAGATTAGACCATTCACCCCTCCACTTT.